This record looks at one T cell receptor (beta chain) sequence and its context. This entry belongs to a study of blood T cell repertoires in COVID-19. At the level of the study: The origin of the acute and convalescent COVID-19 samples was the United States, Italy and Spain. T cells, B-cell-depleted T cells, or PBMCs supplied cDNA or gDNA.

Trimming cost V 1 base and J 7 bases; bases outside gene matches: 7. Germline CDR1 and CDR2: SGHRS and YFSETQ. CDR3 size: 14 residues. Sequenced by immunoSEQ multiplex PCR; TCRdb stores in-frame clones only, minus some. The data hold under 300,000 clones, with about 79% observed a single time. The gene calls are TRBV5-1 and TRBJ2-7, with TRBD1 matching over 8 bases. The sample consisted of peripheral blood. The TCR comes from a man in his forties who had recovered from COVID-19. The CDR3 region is CASSLIGDRLEQYF. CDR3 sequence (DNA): TGCGCCAGCAGCTTGATTGGGGACAGGCTTGAGCAGTACTTC.